The entry that follows covers one T cell receptor beta chain sequence. Its antigen is unknown. No clone much larger than this one lies a single base away; base qualities are absent. This sample is part of a study of T and B cells in COVID-19 patients (dated by TCRdb to the early 2020s). Looking at the study overall: Using TRB and IGH repertoire sequencing of peripheral blood, the study characterized adaptive immunity in COVID-19 patients who had active infection or had recovered. Of the 20 patients in the active-infection cohort, some 17 had comorbidities associated with unfavorable COVID-19 outcome. Over 8 million TCR sequences were analysed in a TCR and BCR sequence repository that covered some 34 patients and around 73 time points. A recovered cohort comprised about 18 patients contributing some 22 samples, mostly after mild to moderate COVID-19 managed as outpatients. A median age of approximately 30 years was recorded in the recovered cohort versus over 65 years in the active-infection cohort. An age-matched reference group of 40 or so healthy donors negative for COVID-19 antibodies was used as the comparison for repertoire analyses. In the active-infection cohort, most of the roughly 20 patients were critically ill and required mechanical ventilation or ECMO. As many as 9 follow-up blood samples were taken per patient, and some of the samples covered different disease stages within the same individual. Two patients belonged to both the recovered and active cohorts because samples were available from active disease and after recovery. The research as a whole found: Specific T cell subsets (CD4+/Treg/CD8+) and sorted SARS-CoV-2-responsive or tetramer+ T cells had not yet been sequenced, and these experiments were ongoing. Blood samples from mildly ill patients during symptoms and early samples from severe cases were scarce. TRB repertoires were highly clonal in active COVID-19, whereas diversity and richness at recovery rose above healthy donor levels. The cohort was considered too small to assess HLA contributions to COVID-19 susceptibility or severity. A total of 2,000 to 2,500 TCR clusters were exclusive to the recovered cohort, and around 32 of those clusters were low-pGen clusters. Strongly skewed TRBV/TRBJ gene usage was reported in patients with COVID-19. It was stated that prospective validation of the reported TCR clusters was required before the clusters could be put to clinical use.

Sequencing relied on an Illumina MiSeq. TRB rearrangements were amplified by multiplex PCR with BIOMED2 TRB-A/B primer pools. Illumina-compatible adapters and 7-nucleotide sample barcodes were added to the amplicons in two consecutive PCRs. Phusion HS II polymerase was used for all library PCRs. The amplicons were purified from gel with the NucleoSpin Gel and PCR Clean-up kit, measured on Qubit, and then pooled at approximately 3.8 nM. Amplicon pool quality was checked on an Agilent 2100 Bioanalyzer before Illumina next-generation sequencing. As for the original processing: Annotation of TRB rearrangements was performed with MiXCR 3.0.8 using the default MiXCR reference library. Non-productive reads and sequences with fewer than 2 reads were excluded, and each unique CDR3 nucleotide sequence counted as one clone. Clonality, diversity, richness and V-J gene usage were calculated in R 3.5.1. GLIPH2 was used to cluster TCRs based on CDR3 similarity, and OLGA was used to calculate the generation probabilities. GLIPH2 clusters were kept only when the clusters contained at least four unique TCR clonotypes present in at least three individuals. The public reads were quality trimmed at Q25 with fastp and then assembled into clones with MiXCR by TCRdb, keeping productive beta chains. CDR3 protein duplicates are merged, each entry listing the most common genes and DNA. These V and J calls rely on TCRdb rather than the paper's analysis. This sample holds about 21,000 distinct CDR3 sequences; over 25% were observed only once. The ten largest clones capture around 2.1% of the sample.

The CDR3 covers 15 residues, taking in both the cysteine and the phenylalanine. CDR3 DNA only is kept here, 45 bases in frame from base 1. Looking up the germline V gene yields CDR1 KGHSH and CDR2 LQKENI. The junction shows trimming of 6 bases on V and 7 bases on J, and the gene matches do not reach 10 bases of it. TRB repertoires were amplified from roughly 250-500 ng of genomic DNA extracted from blood. This sequence uses TRBV18 and TRBJ1-4; TRBD1 aligns with 8 central bases. The specimen sequenced was blood. The receptor was isolated from a human donor who had recovered from COVID-19. The sequence in DNA is TGTGCCAGCTCGCAGCAGGGGGCGCTTACTGAAAAACTGTTTTTT. Translated, this is CASSQQGALTEKLFF.